The clone carrying this T cell receptor (beta chain) is medium-sized (0.01 to 0.1%) by frequency. The target antigen is unknown. This specimen comes from a study of T cell clusters in autoimmune cytopenias. The study, taken as a whole, reports: TRB repertoire shifts in secondary cytopenia and chronic lymphocytic leukemia mostly reflected lymphoma, not autoimmunity.

Looked up from germline, CDR1 is KGHSH and CDR2 is LQKENI. This CDR3 has 16 amino acids. TRB was amplified by touch-down multiplex PCR, primer pools A and B combined. TCRdb reprocessed the multiplex PCR reads and keeps a single row for each CDR3 protein, giving no DNA. Recorded here are 1,100 or so distinct CDR3 sequences; the top ten clones represent approximately 10%. Approximately 40,000 genome equivalents of blood DNA were amplified for TRB. The data also belong to a second study, concerning T cell repertoires in aging, cancer and after chemotherapy. That source notes: Loss of evenness, beyond lost richness, contributed to age-related TCR diversity decline in cancer patients. Median generation probability rose over the chemotherapy interval in each cancer cohort, suggesting rebound thymic output.

The receptor was derived from a human donor in good health. This chain uses TRBV18 with TRBJ2-7; as DNA is missing, the TRBD2 call by TCRdb cannot be tested. Sequencing was performed on peripheral blood. Here the CDR3 reads CASSPVTSGSSYEQYF.